This TCR beta chain originates from a study of cytomegalovirus exposure and HLA in healthy donors (dated 2017 in TCRdb). For the study in its entirety: According to an earlier analysis of a few hundred of the donors, 200 million or so T cells yielded 90 million to 130 million unique TCR beta sequences and 276 Gb of sequence data. The study combined high-throughput TCR immunosequencing, statistical association of individual TCRs with disease status, and machine learning to predict cytomegalovirus infection status. Rather than drawing on any new phenotypic data, the later analysis identified candidate immune exposures from TCR beta sequences and the way those sequences occurred across donors. In addition to the first cohort of 650 to 750 subjects, a separate validation cohort of approximately 130 different subjects was used. Because of strong linkage in the cohort, roughly five DR-DQ haplotypes were treated as single units for association and clustering. Among about 400 genotyped donors of the cohort, an average of roughly 230,000 unique TCR beta nucleotide sequences was sequenced per donor, of which 15% to 20% were non-productive. Roughly 290 gigabases of sequencing data and approximately 92 million unique TCR sequences made up an early release that covered approximately 700 HLA-typed donors. All discovery cohort repertoires had been generated on a single sequencing platform. The number of donors typed differed by locus, with roughly 629-640 for A, B, C, DRB1 and DQB1, 522 for DQA1, 600 to 610 for DPA1, and roughly 450 for DPB1. The genetic ancestry cluster associated with self-reported Caucasian donors included approximately 85% of the roughly 400 genotyped donors. Class I and class II HLA loci were covered by the typing at four-digit resolution. In a later analysis, previously published TCR beta repertoires from more than 500 donors were re-analyzed and high-resolution HLA genotyping was added so that TCR occurrence patterns could be studied. The aim of the study was to test whether cataloging public T cell receptors could identify signatures of past pathogen exposure. In an earlier analysis of a few hundred of the donors, high-throughput TCR beta sequencing was used to judge whether each TCR beta V gene segment behaved as functional or pseudogenic. Donor age, sex, ethnicity and CMV serostatus were collected together with the repertoire data. In a later genetic analysis, genome-wide SNP genotypes for about three fifths of the roughly 670 donors were used, and that subset was treated as a discovery cohort. The study used immunosequencing to profile the T cell repertoires of around 600 subjects and linked those repertoires to cytomegalovirus serostatus. What the work shows at the level of the full study, not this receptor alone: The presence/absence analyses assumed that sequencing depth was roughly uniform across donors, and that assumption may not be true. A few of the identified cytomegalovirus-associated TCR beta chains were confirmed in vitro to be specific for cytomegalovirus antigens. A further reported finding was that TCR beta sequences accurately predicted the HLA-A and HLA-B alleles for most subjects in the first cohort. According to a later genetic analysis, donors in an Asian-associated ancestry cluster had fewer N-insertions in productive TCRs than the approximately 700-donor mean. In a later analysis, TCR association rates were found to vary across HLA loci, with the most associated TCRs seen for DRB1 alleles and the fewest for HLA-C alleles. HLA typing was unavailable for some donors at each locus, so association tests used only the typed subset. Approximately 16 rarely observed V segments, including chromosome 9 orphons, were excluded from the earlier analysis of several hundred of the donors because counts were too low. Strong co-occurrence of HLA alleles, especially DR and DQ, made assigning TCR associations to individual alleles difficult. CMV serostatus was the only immune exposure information available for the cohort. In a later genetic analysis, a missense DCLRE1C variant was associated with V-gene and J-gene trimming of TCR beta chains, and the association was replicated in an independent cohort. Some IMGT-functional V segments, including TRBV6-2 and TRBV6-3, could not be distinguished by the 87-base-pair reads and were therefore excluded. Linkage disequilibrium might explain the correlated functional status among segregating V segments, but an unknown experimental factor could not be excluded. Broadly in line with IMGT annotations, most TCR beta V segments showed up in productive rearrangements about 87% or about 30% of the time in an earlier analysis of several hundred of the donors. Most TCR sequences were seen in very few donors, while some public TCRs were found in many individuals. The study listed 164 TCR beta chains as associated with cytomegalovirus. Only TCR beta chains were sequenced in this cohort, and the absence of alpha or paired-chain data limited detectable features. Several of the top co-occurrence clusters appeared to be linked to parvovirus B19, influenza, CMV and Epstein-Barr virus, according to a later analysis. Most CMV-associated TCR beta chains appeared to be HLA-restricted in a later analysis, and the HLA associations seemed to be driven largely by CMV exposure. In a later analysis, more than 15,000 TCR beta sequences were associated with specific HLA alleles at a false discovery rate of 0.05. In a later analysis, HLA-associated TCR beta chains showed more clonal expansion and lower generation probabilities than non-associated chains that were equally common. The sequencing pipeline was judged likely to have produced a cluster of highly shared sequence variants as a technical artifact. The classifier was reported to diagnose cytomegalovirus status with high specificity and sensitivity in both the original cohort and the validation cohort. The authors suggested that the approach could potentially be extended to other disease states and immunological phenotypes.

The cohort was made up of approximately 670 healthy bone marrow donors. At the time of sampling, all cohort members were nominally healthy, though unrecorded immune exposures were likely present. The donor tested CMV seropositive, placing the donor among the 250 to 300 seropositive members of the cohort. Every donor gave a peripheral blood sample, and the peripheral blood mononuclear cells from that sample were used for TCR beta sequencing. Genomic DNA extraction from the blood cell samples was performed with the Qiagen DNeasy Blood Extraction Kit. Concerning this clone: No antigen is known for it. No base qualities exist here, and no much larger clone lies one base off it.

The protocol used for the library was the immunoSEQ multiplex PCR assay. For the multiplex PCR, a mixture combining 60 forward primers for TCR Vbeta segments and 13 reverse primers for TCR Jbeta segments was used. A multiplex PCR assay on genomic DNA amplified the CDR3 region of rearranged TCR beta genes. Amplified TCR beta libraries were sequenced as 87-base-pair reads on the Illumina HiSeq System. In the source study's methods: A later analysis tallied 75 million to 85 million unique TCR beta chains across the 650 to 750 repertoires, and approximately 12 million of those chains were shared by two or more donors. A nearest-neighbor algorithm error-corrected the raw reads and collapsed the reads into unique sequences, merging closely related sequences to remove PCR and sequencing errors. CDR3 sequences were aligned to IMGT reference sequences to assign V, D and J gene segments. For a sequence to be retained, at least a six-nucleotide match to both a V gene segment and a J gene segment was required. A rearrangement counted as productive if the CDR3 had no stop codons and remained in frame with V and J, and every other rearrangement counted as non-productive. CDR3 was defined according to IMGT convention as the region running from the second conserved V-encoded cysteine to the conserved J-encoded phenylalanine. The earlier analysis of some 600 of the donors excluded sequences that lacked an unambiguous match to a single V gene segment. An earlier analysis of a few hundred of the donors classified V segments as functional when productive rearrangements were above 56.7% and as segregating when the standard deviation between donors was above 5%. A statistical classification framework was developed to diagnose cytomegalovirus status using the catalog of TCR beta chain sequences. V and J gene assignment, in a later analysis, came from comparing TCR nucleotide sequences with IMGT/GENE-DB human TR gene sequences. A later analysis assigned CDR3 sequences and most-parsimonious VDJ recombination scenarios with the TCRdist pipeline. A later analysis defined each TCR beta chain by its CDR3 amino acid sequence plus V-gene family, and excluded reads lacking a unique V-gene family. To address suspected cross-contamination and a sequencing artifact, a later analysis removed several hundred highly shared, low-generation-probability nucleotide sequences. For each public chain, a later analysis derived a clonal expansion index from normalized ranks of inferred template counts within each repertoire. In a later analysis, generation probabilities were computed with a VDJ recombination model fitted to out-of-frame rearrangements, and the resulting probabilities were checked against IGoR. Hypergeometric tests were used in a later analysis to score TCR-TCR, TCR-HLA and TCR-CMV co-occurrence, with a repertoire-size bias correction applied to the TCR pairs. False discovery rates were estimated in a later analysis by permuting HLA or CMV assignments 20 times. A later analysis grouped co-occurring TCRs with DBSCAN, adding TCRdist sequence similarity when clustering within HLA-allele-positive subsets. Co-occurrence clustering excluded repertoires with fewer than 30,000 or more than 120,000 public chains, plus five with anomalous nucleotide sharing. TCRdb took over this immuneACCESS table, retaining in-frame rearrangements with V and J assigned. Such tables are incomplete; in checked studies, under half of the missing clones stem from an unresolved V gene, and the remainder is unexplained. The DNA gave D and trimming, while V, J and clone size come from that table. Here the sample has under 150,000 clones; 85% occur a single time. The top ten clones comprise roughly 6.7% of the sample.

The CDR1 and CDR2 encoded by the germline V gene are SGDLS and YYNGEE. The CDR3 goes from the cysteine to the phenylalanine over 15 residues. Of the read, only the CDR3 DNA is kept; its 45 bases are in frame from base 1. Trimming accounts for 3 bases at V and 1 base at J, while the number of junction bases matched to no gene is 5. What was sequenced was PBMCs. The chain uses TRBV9 and TRBJ2-7; 9 of the junction bases match TRBD1. This TCR was sampled from a woman aged 25 to 39 in good health and CMV-seropositive. The CDR3 protein: CASSEFGTGSYEQYF. The bases read TGTGCCAGCAGCGAGTTCGGGACAGGGTCCTACGAGCAGTACTTC.